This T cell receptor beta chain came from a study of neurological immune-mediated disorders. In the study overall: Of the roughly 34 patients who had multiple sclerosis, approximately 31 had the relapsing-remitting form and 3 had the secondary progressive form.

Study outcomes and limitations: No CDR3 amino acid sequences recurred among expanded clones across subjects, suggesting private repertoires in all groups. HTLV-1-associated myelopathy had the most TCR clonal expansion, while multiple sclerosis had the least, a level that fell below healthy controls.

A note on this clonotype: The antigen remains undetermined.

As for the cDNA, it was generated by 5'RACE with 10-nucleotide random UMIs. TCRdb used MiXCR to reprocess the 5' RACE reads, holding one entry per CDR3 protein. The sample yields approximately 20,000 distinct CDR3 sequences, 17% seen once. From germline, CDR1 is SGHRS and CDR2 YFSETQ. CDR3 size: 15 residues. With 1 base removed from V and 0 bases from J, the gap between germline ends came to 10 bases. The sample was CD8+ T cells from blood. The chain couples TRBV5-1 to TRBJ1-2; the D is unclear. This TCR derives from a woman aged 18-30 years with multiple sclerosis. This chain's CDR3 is CASSLSADANYGYTF. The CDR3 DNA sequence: TGCGCCAGCAGCTTGTCCGCGGATGCTAACTATGGCTACACCTTC.